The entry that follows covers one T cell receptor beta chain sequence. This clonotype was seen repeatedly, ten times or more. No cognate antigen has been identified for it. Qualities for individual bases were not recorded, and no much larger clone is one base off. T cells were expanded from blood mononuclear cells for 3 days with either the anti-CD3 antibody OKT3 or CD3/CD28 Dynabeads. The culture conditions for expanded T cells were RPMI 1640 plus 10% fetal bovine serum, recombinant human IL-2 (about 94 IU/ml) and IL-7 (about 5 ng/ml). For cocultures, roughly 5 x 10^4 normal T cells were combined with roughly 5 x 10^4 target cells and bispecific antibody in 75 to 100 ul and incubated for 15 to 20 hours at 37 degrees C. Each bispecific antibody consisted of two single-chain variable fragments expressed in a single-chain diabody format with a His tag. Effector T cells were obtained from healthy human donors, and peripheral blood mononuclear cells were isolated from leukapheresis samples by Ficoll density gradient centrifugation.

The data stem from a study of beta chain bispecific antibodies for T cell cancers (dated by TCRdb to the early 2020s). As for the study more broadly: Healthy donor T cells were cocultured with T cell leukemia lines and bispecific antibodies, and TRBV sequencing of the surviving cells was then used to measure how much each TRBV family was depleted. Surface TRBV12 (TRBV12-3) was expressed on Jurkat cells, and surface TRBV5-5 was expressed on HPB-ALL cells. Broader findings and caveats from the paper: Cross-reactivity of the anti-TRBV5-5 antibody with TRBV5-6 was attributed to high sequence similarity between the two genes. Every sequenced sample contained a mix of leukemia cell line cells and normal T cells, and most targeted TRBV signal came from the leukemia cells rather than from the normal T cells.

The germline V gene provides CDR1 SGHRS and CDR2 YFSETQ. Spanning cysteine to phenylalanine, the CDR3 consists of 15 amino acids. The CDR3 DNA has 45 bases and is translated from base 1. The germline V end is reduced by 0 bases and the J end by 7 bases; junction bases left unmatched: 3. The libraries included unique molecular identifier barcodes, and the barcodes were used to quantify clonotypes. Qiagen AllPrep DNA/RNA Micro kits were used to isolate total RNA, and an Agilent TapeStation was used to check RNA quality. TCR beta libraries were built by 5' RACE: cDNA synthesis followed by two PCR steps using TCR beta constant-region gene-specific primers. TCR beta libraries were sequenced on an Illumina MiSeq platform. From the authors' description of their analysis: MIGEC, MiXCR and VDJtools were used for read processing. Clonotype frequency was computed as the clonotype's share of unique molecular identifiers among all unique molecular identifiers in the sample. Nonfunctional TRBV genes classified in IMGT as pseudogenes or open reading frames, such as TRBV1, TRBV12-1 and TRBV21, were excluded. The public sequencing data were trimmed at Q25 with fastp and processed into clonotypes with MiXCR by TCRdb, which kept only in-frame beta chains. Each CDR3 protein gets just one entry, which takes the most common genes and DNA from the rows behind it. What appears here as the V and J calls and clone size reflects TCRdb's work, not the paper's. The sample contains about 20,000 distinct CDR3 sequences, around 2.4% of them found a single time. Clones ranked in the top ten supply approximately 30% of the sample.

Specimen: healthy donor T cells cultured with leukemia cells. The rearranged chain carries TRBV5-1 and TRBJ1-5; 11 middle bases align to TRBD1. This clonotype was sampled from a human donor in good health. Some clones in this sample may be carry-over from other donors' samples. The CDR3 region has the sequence CASSLGTGGEQPQHF. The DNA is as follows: TGCGCCAGCAGCTTGGGGACAGGGGGCGAACAGCCCCAGCATTTT.